These 12 T cell receptor beta chains came from one sample sequenced in a study of CXCR3 chemokines and chemotherapy response in bladder cancer. Using its own MiXCR run on the PCR reads, TCRdb lists one record per CDR3 protein. The sample carries 1,500 or so distinct CDR3 sequences, 21% recorded once. Sample acquisition took place from a patient whose treatment included neoadjuvant chemotherapy. These receptor sequences come from a human donor with bladder cancer that did not respond to neoadjuvant chemotherapy.

A single count supports this clonotype. One base separates it from a far larger clone, so it is likely a read error. This rearrangement joins TRBV19 to TRBJ2-1, with 7 positions matching TRBD2. Germline V gene sequence: CDR1 LNHDA, CDR2 SQIVND (reference sequence). This CDR3 comprises 14 residues. CDR3 sequence reads: CASSMGGSQNIRYF. DNA for the CDR3: TGTGCCAGTAGTATGGGAGGGTCCCAAAACATTCGGTACTTC.

With regard to this clonotype: A far larger clone is one base from this, pointing to a likely read error. The chain joins TRBV9 to TRBJ2-1; a weak D match, TRBD2 (5 bases). The J call may be mistaken, given a closer DNA end match to TRBJ2-4. Germline CDR1 SGDLS, CDR2 YYNGEE. CDR3 size: 14 residues. The CDR3, as DNA: TGTGCCAGCAGCGTAGGGGCAGCCGGGGACATTCAGTACTTC. It codes for CASSVGAAGDIQYF.

This clonotype qualifies as medium-sized. V is TRBV6-5 and J is TRBJ1-3, with 7 bases that match TRBD1. The CDR3 has 16 amino acids. Germline V gene lookup returns CDR1 MNHEY and CDR2 SVGAGI. J gave up 1 base and V 0 bases, and 3 bases lay outside the gene matches. CDR3 sequence (DNA): TGTGCCAGCAGTTACTCGGCAGGGGGTTCTGGAAACACCATATATTTT. Its translation: CASSYSAGGSGNTIYF.

By sample share, this clonotype is large. The chain uses TRBV27 and TRBJ2-1, with 13 positions matching TRBD2. This CDR3 is 20 amino acids long. Germline trimming cut 0 bases from V and 9 bases from J; bases unmatched to any gene: 17. Germline V gene sequence: CDR1 MNHEY, CDR2 SMNVEV (reference sequence). This chain's CDR3 is CASSLSPSGHPTSGGSEQFF. CDR3 sequence (DNA): TGTGCCAGCAGTTTATCTCCCTCGGGCCACCCGACTAGCGGGGGGTCTGAGCAGTTCTTC.

This clonotype was picked up many times. This chain uses TRBV27 with TRBJ2-5; 8 bases map to TRBD1. V was clipped by 6 bases and J by 1 base; unmatched bases: 10. CDR3 length: 16 amino acids. The germline V gene has CDR1 MNHEY and CDR2 SMNVEV (reference sequence). Here the CDR3 DNA reads TGTGCCAGCAGGCCGGGACAGGAATTCGTCCAAGAGACCCAGTACTTC. Translation: CASRPGQEFVQETQYF.

A few counts support this clonotype. A read error is likely here: a far larger clone is one base away. Here the CDR3 reads CASYGGGPAEAQYF. Written as DNA, the CDR3 is TGTGCCAGCTACGGCGGGGGGCCCGCGGAGGCCCAGTACTTC. This sequence joins TRBV6-6 and TRBJ2-5; 8 nucleotides agree with TRBD2. The CDR3 contains 14 residues. Germline values: CDR1 MNHNY, CDR2 SVGAGI (reference sequence). Germline trimming cut 8 bases from V and 9 bases from J; bases unmatched to any gene: 14.

The sample holds many counts of this clonotype. The chain joins TRBV2 to TRBJ1-1; D gene uncertain. The germline V gene has CDR1 SNHLY and CDR2 FYNNEI. The CDR3 totals 11 residues. V shed 4 bases and J shed 7 bases, with 7 bases lying between them. The CDR3 here is CASSGSIEAFF. The CDR3 DNA reads TGTGCCAGCAGTGGCAGTATTGAAGCTTTCTTT.

This clonotype appeared many times. This sequence joins TRBV18 and TRBJ1-4; the D gene is possibly TRBD1 (6 bases). Trimming cost V 0 bases and J 7 bases, with 18 bases left between them. The V gene's germline CDR1 is KGHSH and CDR2 LQKENI. The CDR3 runs to 17 residues. CDR3 protein: CASSPPSRGGPLEKLFF. The CDR3 DNA reads as TGTGCCAGCTCACCACCGTCCAGGGGTGGCCCCCTTGAAAAACTGTTTTTT.

This clonotype came up many times. J is TRBJ2-2 and V is TRBV9, with 11 bases aligning to TRBD1. V lost 2 bases, J lost 5 bases, and 5 bases stayed unmatched. The germline CDR1 and CDR2 sequences are SGDLS and YYNGEE. The CDR3 runs to 16 residues. The CDR3 DNA reads as TGTGCCAGCAGCGTCGGACAGGGGGCCAATACCGGGGAGCTGTTTTTT. Residues: CASSVGQGANTGELFF.

To note about this clonotype: Only one base separates this from a far larger clonotype, so it likely reflects a read error. The rearrangement uses TRBV10-3 and TRBJ2-4; 7 positions agree with TRBD2. V dropped 5 bases and J dropped 0; count of bases not matched to a gene: 7. The CDR3 consists of 16 residues. Germline V lookup: CDR1 ENHRY, CDR2 SYGVKD. DNA of the CDR3: TGTGCCATCAGTTGGGGAGGGGAACTAGCCAAAAACATTCAGTACTTC. Amino acid sequence: CAISWGGELAKNIQYF.

On this clonotype itself: Given a far larger clone just one base away, this is likely a sequencing read error. The genes are TRBV6-5 and TRBJ1-2; 11 bases line up with TRBD1. V dropped 5 bases and J dropped 1; count of bases not matched to a gene: 3. In germline, CDR1 is MNHEY, CDR2 SVGAGI. The CDR3 consists of 15 residues. CDR3 in amino acids: CASSEGTGGNYGYTF. The CDR3 coding sequence is TGTGCCAGCAGTGAAGGGACAGGGGGTAACTATGGCTACACCTTC.

This clonotype was seen repeatedly, ten times or more. The chain links TRBV30 to TRBJ2-2, with a possible D match to TRBD2 (6 bases). This CDR3 contains 15 residues. Trimming cost V 3 bases and J 6 bases, with 17 bases left between them. The germline V gene encodes CDR1 GTSNPN and CDR2 SVGIG (reference sequence). The CDR3 region is CAWRKTGGAPGELFF. The CDR3 DNA reads as TGTGCCTGGAGGAAGACCGGAGGGGCCCCCGGGGAGCTGTTTTTT.